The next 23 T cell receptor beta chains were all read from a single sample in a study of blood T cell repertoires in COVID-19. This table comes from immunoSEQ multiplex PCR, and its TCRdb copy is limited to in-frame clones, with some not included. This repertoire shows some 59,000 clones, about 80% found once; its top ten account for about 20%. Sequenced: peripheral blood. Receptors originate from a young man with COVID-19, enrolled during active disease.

In DNA form, the CDR3 reads TGCGCCAGCAGTGAGCGCTCCTACGAGCAGTACTTC. Translating gives CASSERSYEQYF. The chain uses TRBV10-2 and TRBJ2-7, with D unresolved. Trimming stripped 2 bases from V and 0 bases from J, with 2 bases between. The V gene's germline CDR1 is WSHSY and CDR2 SAAADI. The CDR3 totals 12 residues.

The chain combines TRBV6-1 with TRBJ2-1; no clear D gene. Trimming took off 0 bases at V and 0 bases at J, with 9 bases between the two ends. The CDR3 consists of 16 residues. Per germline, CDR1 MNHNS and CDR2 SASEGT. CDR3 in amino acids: CASSEAGGSSYNEQFF. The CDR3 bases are TGTGCCAGCAGTGAAGCCGGCGGCAGCTCCTACAATGAGCAGTTCTTC.

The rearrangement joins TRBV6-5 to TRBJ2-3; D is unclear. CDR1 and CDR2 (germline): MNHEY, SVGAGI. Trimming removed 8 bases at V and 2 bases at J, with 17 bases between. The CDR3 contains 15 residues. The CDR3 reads CASCTTRGATDTQYF. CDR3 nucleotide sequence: TGTGCCAGCTGTACAACCCGAGGAGCCACAGATACGCAGTATTTT.

The CDR3 coding sequence is TGTGCCACCAGCAGAGGCGGGACAGGGGGCGCGGTGGAAAAACTGTTTTTT. Translating gives CATSRGGTGGAVEKLFF. The gene calls are TRBV15 and TRBJ1-4, with 12 bases lining up with TRBD1. The J segment lost 8 bases and the V segment lost 1 base, leaving 8 bases of the junction unmatched. This CDR3 has 17 amino acids. Looked up from germline, CDR1 is LNHNV and CDR2 is YYDKDF (reference sequence).

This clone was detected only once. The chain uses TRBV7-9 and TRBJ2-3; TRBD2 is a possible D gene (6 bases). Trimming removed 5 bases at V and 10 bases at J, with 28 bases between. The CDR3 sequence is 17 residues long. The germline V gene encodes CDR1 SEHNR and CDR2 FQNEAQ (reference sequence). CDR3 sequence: CASSLKPGTPRRDAQYF. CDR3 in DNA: TGTGCCAGCAGCCTCAAGCCCGGGACTCCCCGCCGGGATGCGCAGTATTTT. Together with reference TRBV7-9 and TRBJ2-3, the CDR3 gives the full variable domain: DTGVSQNPRHKITKRGQNVTFRCDPISEHNRLYWYRQTLGQGPEFLTYFQNEAQLEKSRLLSDRFSAERPKGSFSTLEIQRTEQGDSAMYLCASSLKPGTPRRDAQYFGPGTRLTVL.

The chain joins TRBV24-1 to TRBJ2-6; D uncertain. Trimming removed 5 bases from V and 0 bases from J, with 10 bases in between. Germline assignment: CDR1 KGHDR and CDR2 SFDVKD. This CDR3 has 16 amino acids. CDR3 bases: TGTGCCACCAGTGCAGGCTTTAGCTCTGGGGCCAACGTCCTGACTTTC. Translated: CATSAGFSSGANVLTF.

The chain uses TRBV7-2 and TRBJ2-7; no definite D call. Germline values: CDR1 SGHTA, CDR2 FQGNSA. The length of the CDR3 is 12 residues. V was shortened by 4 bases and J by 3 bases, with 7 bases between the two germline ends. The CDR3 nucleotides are TGTGCCAGCAGCTCCTCTCTCTACGAGCAGTACTTC. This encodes CASSSSLYEQYF.

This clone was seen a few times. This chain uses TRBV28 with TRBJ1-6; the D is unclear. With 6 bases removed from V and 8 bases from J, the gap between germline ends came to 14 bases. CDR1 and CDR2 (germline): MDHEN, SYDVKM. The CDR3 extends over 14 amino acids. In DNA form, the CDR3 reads TGTGCCAGCAGCTCCCAGGAGGGTTATTCACCCCTCCACTTT. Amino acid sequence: CASSSQEGYSPLHF.

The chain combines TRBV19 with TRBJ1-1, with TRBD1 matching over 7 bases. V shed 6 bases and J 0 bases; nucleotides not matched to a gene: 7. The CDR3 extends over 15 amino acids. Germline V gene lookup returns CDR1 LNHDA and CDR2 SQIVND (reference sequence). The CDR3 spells CASRLNRGMNTEAFF. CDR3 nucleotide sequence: TGTGCCAGTAGGTTAAACAGGGGTATGAACACTGAAGCTTTCTTT. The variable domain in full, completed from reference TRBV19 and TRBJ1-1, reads DGGITQSPKYLFRKEGQNVTLSCEQNLNHDAMYWYRQDPGQGLRLIYYSQIVNDFQKGDIAEGYSVSREKKESFPLTVTSAQKNPTAFYLCASRLNRGMNTEAFFGQGTRLTVV.

The CDR3 DNA follows: TGTGCCAGCGGGACTAGCGGGCGCTCCTACGAGCAGTACTTC. Translating it yields CASGTSGRSYEQYF. V gene TRBV27 combines with J gene TRBJ2-7; 12 nucleotides line up with TRBD2. Germline V gene data show CDR1 as MNHEY and CDR2 as SMNVEV (reference sequence). J gave up 0 bases and V 8 bases, and 2 bases lay outside the gene matches. The CDR3 is 14 amino acids.

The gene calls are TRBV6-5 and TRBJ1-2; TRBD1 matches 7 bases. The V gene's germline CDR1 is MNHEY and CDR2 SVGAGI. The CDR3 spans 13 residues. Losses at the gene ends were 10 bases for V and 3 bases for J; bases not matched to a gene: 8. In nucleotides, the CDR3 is TGTGCCACCTCCTATACAGGGGACTATGGCTACACCTTC. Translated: CATSYTGDYGYTF.

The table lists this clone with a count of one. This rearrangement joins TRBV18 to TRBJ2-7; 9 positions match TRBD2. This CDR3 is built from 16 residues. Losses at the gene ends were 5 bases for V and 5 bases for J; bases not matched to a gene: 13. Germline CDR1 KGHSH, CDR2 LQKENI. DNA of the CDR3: TGTGCCAGCTCAGGATCACAGGCGGGAGGGCCAGACGAGCAGTACTTC. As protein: CASSGSQAGGPDEQYF.

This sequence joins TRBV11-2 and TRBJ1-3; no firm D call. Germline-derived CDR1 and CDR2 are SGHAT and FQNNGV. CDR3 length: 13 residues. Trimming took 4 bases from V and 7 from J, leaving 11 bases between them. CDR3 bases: TGTGCCAGCAGCTACCTAGGTGGGAACACCATATATTTT. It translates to CASSYLGGNTIYF.

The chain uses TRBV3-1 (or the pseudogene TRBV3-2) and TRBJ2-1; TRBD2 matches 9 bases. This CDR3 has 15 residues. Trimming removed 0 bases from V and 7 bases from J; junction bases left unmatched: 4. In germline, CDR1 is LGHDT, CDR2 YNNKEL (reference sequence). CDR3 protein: CASSQDPTSGNEQFF. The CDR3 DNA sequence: TGTGCCAGCAGCCAAGACCCCACTAGCGGGAATGAGCAGTTCTTC.

CDR3 residues: CASTWSGSSYEQYF. CDR3 nucleotide sequence: TGTGCCAGCACTTGGTCTGGGAGCTCCTACGAGCAGTACTTC. This chain uses TRBV28 with TRBJ2-7; D might be TRBD2 (5 bases). The germline V and J ends were trimmed by 7 bases and 0 bases, with 13 bases remaining between them. This CDR3 has 14 amino acids. The germline CDR1 and CDR2 sequences are MDHEN and SYDVKM.

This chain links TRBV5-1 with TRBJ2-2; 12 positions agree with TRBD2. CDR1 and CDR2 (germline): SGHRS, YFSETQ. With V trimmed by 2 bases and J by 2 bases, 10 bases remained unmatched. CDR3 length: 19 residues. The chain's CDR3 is CASSLNGLAGNLNTGELFF. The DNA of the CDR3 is TGCGCCAGCAGCTTAAACGGACTAGCGGGAAACCTCAACACCGGGGAGCTGTTTTTT.

CDR3 coding DNA: TGTGCCAGCAGTTCCAACTACGAGCAGTACTTC. Protein: CASSSNYEQYF. The rearrangement links TRBV12-3 or TRBV12-4 to TRBJ2-7, with unresolved D. The germline V and J ends were trimmed by 4 bases and 3 bases, with 4 bases remaining between them. CDR3 length: 11 residues.

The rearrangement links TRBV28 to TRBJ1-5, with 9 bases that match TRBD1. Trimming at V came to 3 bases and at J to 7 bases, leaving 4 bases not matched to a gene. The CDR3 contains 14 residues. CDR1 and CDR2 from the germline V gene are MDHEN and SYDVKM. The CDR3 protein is CASSLGQGRQPQHF. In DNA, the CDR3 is TGTGCCAGCAGTTTGGGACAGGGCAGACAGCCCCAGCATTTT.

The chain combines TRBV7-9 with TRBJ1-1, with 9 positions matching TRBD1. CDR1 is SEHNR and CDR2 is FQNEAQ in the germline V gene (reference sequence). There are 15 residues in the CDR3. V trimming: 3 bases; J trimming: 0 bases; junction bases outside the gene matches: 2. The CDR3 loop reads CASSLGQGLNTEAFF. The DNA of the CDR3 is TGTGCCAGCAGCTTGGGACAGGGTCTGAACACTGAAGCTTTCTTT.

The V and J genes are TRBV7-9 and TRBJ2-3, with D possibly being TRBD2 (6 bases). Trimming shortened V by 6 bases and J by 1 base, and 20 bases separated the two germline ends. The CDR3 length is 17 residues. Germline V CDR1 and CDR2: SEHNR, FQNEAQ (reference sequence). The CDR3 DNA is TGTGCCAGCAGTAGTCTTCGTGGCGGGATACGCACAGATACGCAGTATTTT. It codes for CASSSLRGGIRTDTQYF.

CDR3 loop: CASSSGTGGLYGYTF. DNA for the CDR3: TGCGCCAGCAGCTCCGGGACAGGGGGCCTCTATGGCTACACCTTC. This chain connects TRBV5-1 to TRBJ1-2; TRBD1 agrees at 12 bases. Germline CDR1 and CDR2: SGHRS and YFSETQ. This CDR3 is built from 15 residues. J gave up 4 bases and V 3 bases, and 4 bases lay outside the gene matches. Using reference TRBV5-1 and TRBJ1-2 for the parts outside the CDR3, the full variable domain is KAGVTQTPRYLIKTRGQQVTLSCSPISGHRSVSWYQQTPGQGLQFLFEYFSETQRNKGNFPGRFSGRQFSNSRSEMNVSTLELGDSALYLCASSSGTGGLYGYTFGSGTRLTVV.

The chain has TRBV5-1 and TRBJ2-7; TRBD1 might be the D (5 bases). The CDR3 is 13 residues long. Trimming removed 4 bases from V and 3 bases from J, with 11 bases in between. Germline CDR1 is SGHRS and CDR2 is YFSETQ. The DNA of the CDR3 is TGCGCCAGCAGCGAGACAGAGAGCTACGAGCAGTACTTC. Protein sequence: CASSETESYEQYF.

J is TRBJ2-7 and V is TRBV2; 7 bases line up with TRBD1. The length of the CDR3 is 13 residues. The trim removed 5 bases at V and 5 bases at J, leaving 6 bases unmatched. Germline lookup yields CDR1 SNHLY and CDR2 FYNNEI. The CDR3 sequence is CASSHDREDEQYF. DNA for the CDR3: TGTGCCAGCAGTCACGACAGGGAAGACGAGCAGTACTTC. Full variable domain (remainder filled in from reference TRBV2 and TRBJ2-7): EPEVTQTPSHQVTQMGQEVILRCVPISNHLYFYWYRQILGQKVEFLVSFYNNEISEKSEIFDDQFSVERPDGSNFTLKIRSTKLEDSAMYFCASSHDREDEQYFGPGTRLTVT.